The clone carrying this T cell receptor beta chain was counted a single time. Its antigen is undetermined. This entry comes from a study of OX40 agonist ivuxolimab in advanced cancers. Turning to the study itself: Treatment received earlier with anti-PD-1, anti-PD-L1 or anti-CTLA-4 agents was allowed, and over 30% had some. General study points: Those patients achieving a partial response at 0.1-3.0 mg/kg showed among the lowest clonal expansion. The antigen specificity of the peripheral T cells (those that were expanded) was not determined.

Germline V gene data show CDR1 as KGHSH and CDR2 as LQKENI. With 3 bases removed from V and 0 bases from J, the gap between germline ends came to 15 bases. This CDR3 has 16 residues. Libraries were prepared by immunoSEQ multiplex PCR; TCRdb keeps only in-frame clonotypes and omits some of them. In the table there are 60,000 to 70,000 clones, approximately 90% of which are singletons. The TCR originated in an adult with an advanced solid tumor such as melanoma, head and neck, liver or kidney cancer. The rearrangement uses TRBV18 and TRBJ2-7; the D gene is possibly TRBD2 (6 bases). The starting material was CD4+ or CD8+ T cells sorted from blood, obtained in a trial of the OX40 agonist ivuxolimab. CDR3 DNA sequence: TGTGCCAGCTCACCCCGGGGACTTTCCCTCTCCTACGAGCAGTACTTC. This sequence encodes CASSPRGLSLSYEQYF. Using reference TRBV18 and TRBJ2-7 for the parts outside the CDR3, the full variable domain is NAGVMQNPRHLVRRRGQEARLRCSPMKGHSHVYWYRQLPEEGLKFMVYLQKENIIDESGMPKERFSAEFPKEGPSILRIQQVVRGDSAAYFCASSPRGLSLSYEQYFGPGTRLTVT.